The present T cell receptor (beta chain) was sequenced within a study of blood T cell repertoires in COVID-19. About the research overall: Acute-phase and convalescent COVID-19 samples originated in the United States, Italy and Spain. In each case, the material was cDNA or gDNA derived from T cells, B-cell-depleted T cells, or PBMCs.

V lost 0 bases, J lost 0 bases, and 7 bases lay in between. There are 15 residues in the CDR3. Germline assignment: CDR1 SGHNT and CDR2 YYREEE (reference sequence). In the original analysis: Reference gene primer amplification in the assay estimated nucleated cell counts. Sequenced by immunoSEQ multiplex PCR; TCRdb stores in-frame clones only, minus some. The DNA was the basis for D and trimming; V, J and clone size are from that table. Of 130,000 or so clones listed, roughly 84% are singletons. A Seattle source enrolled patients during active infection and followed them longitudinally. Sequenced: peripheral blood. This TCR derives from a man aged 30-40 years with COVID-19, enrolled during active disease. The rearrangement links TRBV5-4 to TRBJ2-1; D gene ambiguous. The CDR3 reads CASSLDLSSYNEQFF. Here the CDR3 DNA reads TGTGCCAGCAGCTTGGACTTGAGCTCCTACAATGAGCAGTTCTTC.